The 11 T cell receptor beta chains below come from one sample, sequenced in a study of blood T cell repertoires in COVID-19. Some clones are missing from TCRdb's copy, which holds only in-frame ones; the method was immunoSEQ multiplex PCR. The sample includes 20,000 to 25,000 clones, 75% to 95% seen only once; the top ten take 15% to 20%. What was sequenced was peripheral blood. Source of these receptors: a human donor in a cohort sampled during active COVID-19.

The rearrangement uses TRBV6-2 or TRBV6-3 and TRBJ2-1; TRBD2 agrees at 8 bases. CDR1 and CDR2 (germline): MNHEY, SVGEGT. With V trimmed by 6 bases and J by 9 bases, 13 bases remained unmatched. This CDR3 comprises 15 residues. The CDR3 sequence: CASSTIAGRVSEQFF. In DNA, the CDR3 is TGTGCCAGCAGCACGATAGCGGGGAGGGTAAGTGAGCAGTTCTTC.

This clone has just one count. CDR3: CSVLDRANTGELFF. The CDR3 nucleotides read TGCAGCGTATTGGACAGGGCTAACACCGGGGAGCTGTTTTTT. This chain connects TRBV29-1 to TRBJ2-2; TRBD1 matches at 8 bases. Germline CDR1 reads SQVTM; CDR2 reads ANQGSEA. The CDR3 totals 14 residues. V lost 6 bases and J lost 2; bases outside the gene matches: 5.

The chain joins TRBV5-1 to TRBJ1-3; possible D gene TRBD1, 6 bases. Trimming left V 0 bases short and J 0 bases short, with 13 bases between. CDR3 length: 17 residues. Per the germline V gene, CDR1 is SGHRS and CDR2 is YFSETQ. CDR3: CASSLDDSGVSGNTIYF. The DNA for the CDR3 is TGCGCCAGCAGCTTGGATGACTCAGGGGTCTCTGGAAACACCATATATTTT. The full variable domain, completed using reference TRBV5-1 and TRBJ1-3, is KAGVTQTPRYLIKTRGQQVTLSCSPISGHRSVSWYQQTPGQGLQFLFEYFSETQRNKGNFPGRFSGRQFSNSRSEMNVSTLELGDSALYLCASSLDDSGVSGNTIYFGEGSWLTVV.

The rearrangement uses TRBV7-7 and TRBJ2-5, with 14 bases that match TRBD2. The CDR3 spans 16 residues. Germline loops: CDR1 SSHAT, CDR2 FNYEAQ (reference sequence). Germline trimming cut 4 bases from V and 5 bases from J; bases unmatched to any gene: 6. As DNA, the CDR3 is TGTGCCAGCAGCTCGAGACTAGCGGGGGGGCCGGAGACCCAGTACTTC. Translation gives CASSSRLAGGPETQYF.

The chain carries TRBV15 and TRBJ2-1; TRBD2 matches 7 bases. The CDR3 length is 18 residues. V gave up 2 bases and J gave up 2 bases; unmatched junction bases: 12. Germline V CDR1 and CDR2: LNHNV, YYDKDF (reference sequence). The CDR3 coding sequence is TGTGCCACCAGCAGATCACCCCGGAAGCGGGGCGCCTACAATGAGCAGTTCTTC. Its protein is CATSRSPRKRGAYNEQFF.

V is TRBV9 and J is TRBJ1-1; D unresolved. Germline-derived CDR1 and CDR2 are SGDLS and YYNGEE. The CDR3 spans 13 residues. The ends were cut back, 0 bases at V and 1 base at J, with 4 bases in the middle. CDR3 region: CASSVVRNTEAFF. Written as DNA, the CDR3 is TGTGCCAGCAGCGTAGTGAGGAACACTGAAGCTTTCTTT.

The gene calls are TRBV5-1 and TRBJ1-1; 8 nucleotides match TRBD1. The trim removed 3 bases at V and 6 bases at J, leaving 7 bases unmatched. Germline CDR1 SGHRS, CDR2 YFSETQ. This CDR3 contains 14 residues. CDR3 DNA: TGCGCCAGCAGCTCTACAGGGGGTAGGGCTGAAGCTTTCTTT. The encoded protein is CASSSTGGRAEAFF.

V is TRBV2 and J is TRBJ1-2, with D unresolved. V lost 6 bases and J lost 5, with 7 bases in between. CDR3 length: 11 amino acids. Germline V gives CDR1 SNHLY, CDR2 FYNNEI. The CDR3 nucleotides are TGTGCCAGCAGGGAGGCGTATGGCTACACCTTC. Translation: CASREAYGYTF. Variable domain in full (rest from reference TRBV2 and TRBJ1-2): EPEVTQTPSHQVTQMGQEVILRCVPISNHLYFYWYRQILGQKVEFLVSFYNNEISEKSEIFDDQFSVERPDGSNFTLKIRSTKLEDSAMYFCASREAYGYTFGSGTRLTVV.

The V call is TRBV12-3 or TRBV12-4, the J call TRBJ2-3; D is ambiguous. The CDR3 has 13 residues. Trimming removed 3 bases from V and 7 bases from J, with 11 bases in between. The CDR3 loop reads CASSFKFLNTQYF. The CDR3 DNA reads TGTGCCAGCAGTTTTAAATTTTTAAATACGCAGTATTTT.

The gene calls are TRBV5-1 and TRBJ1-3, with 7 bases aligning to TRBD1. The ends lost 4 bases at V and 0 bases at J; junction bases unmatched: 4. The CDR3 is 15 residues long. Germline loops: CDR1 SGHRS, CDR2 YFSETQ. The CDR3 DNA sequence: TGCGCCAGCAGCCGCGACAGGGCCTCTGGAAACACCATATATTTT. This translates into CASSRDRASGNTIYF.

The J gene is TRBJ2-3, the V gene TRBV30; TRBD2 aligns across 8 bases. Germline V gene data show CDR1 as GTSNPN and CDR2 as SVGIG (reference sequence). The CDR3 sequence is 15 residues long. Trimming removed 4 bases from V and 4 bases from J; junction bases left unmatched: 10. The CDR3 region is CAWTIASGGPDTQYF. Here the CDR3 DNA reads TGTGCCTGGACGATAGCAAGCGGGGGCCCAGATACGCAGTATTTT.